The rows below give T cell receptor beta chains drawn from one sample of a study of blood T cells in healthy people across ages. TCRdb called the 5' RACE reads again in MiXCR, with one record for every CDR3 protein. The sample includes 1.4 million or so distinct CDR3 sequences, roughly two fifths of them seen just once. Sequencing was performed on blood. Every receptor here comes from a woman younger than 30 in good health. Each CDR3 is given with its conserved first and last residue. D genes are given only for firm matches. Where a row states a size, it is once, few, many or the class of an expanded clone; other rows omit it.

TRBV2	.	TRBD1	TRBJ2-3	TGTGCCAGCAGAGCCTCCGGGACAGGGTTGAAAGATACGCAGTATTTT	CASRASGTGLKDTQYF
TRBV12-3/TRBV12-4	.	.	TRBJ2-3	TGTGCCAGCAGTTTCTCTCTCGCTGATCTGGGCACAGATACGCAGTATTTT	CASSFSLADLGTDTQYF
TRBV5-1	.	TRBD2	TRBJ2-1	TGCGCCAGCAGCTTGACTAGCGGAAAAAACAATGAGCAGTTCTTC	CASSLTSGKNNEQFF
TRBV9	few	TRBD2	TRBJ2-1	TGTGCCAGCAGCGTGGAACTAGCGGGAGATAGGAATGAGCAGTTCTTC	CASSVELAGDRNEQFF
TRBV4-1	.	.	TRBJ2-1	TGCGCCAGCAGCGTAGGACAGGAGCAGTTCTTC	CASSVGQEQFF
TRBV18	.	TRBD2	TRBJ2-7	TGTGCCAGCTCACCACCCATCTGGGCTAGCGGAGTAACCCTCTCCTACAATGAGCAGTACTTC	CASSPPIWASGVTLSYNEQYF
TRBV10-3	.	.	TRBJ2-7	TGTGCCATCGCCCAGGGCCACTCCTACGAGCAGTACTTC	CAIAQGHSYEQYF
TRBV6-5	.	.	TRBJ2-1	TGTGCCAGACTAGTTTGTGGGTCCTACAATGAGCAGTTCTTC	CARLVCGSYNEQFF
TRBV12-3/TRBV12-4	.	.	TRBJ2-7	TGTGCCAGCAGTTTGGGGGGGGGCCAAGTCCACGAGCAGTACTTC	CASSLGGGQVHEQYF
TRBV5-5	few	.	TRBJ2-7	TGTGCCAGCAGCTTGTGGCGGGACTCCTACGAGCAGTACTTC	CASSLWRDSYEQYF
TRBV5-6	.	TRBD1	TRBJ2-5	TGTGCCAGCAGTCAAAGGAGACAGGGATCGGAGACCCAGTACTTC	CASSQRRQGSETQYF
TRBV7-3	few	TRBD2	TRBJ2-5	TGTGCCAGCAGCCCCCAATCGGCGGGAGTACAAGAGACCCAGTACTTC	CASSPQSAGVQETQYF
TRBV4-3	.	.	TRBJ2-3	TGCGCCAGCAGCCAAGCACCGTCTTGGCAGCTAGGCACAGATACGCAGTATTTT	CASSQAPSWQLGTDTQYF
TRBV20-1	few	TRBD2	TRBJ2-1	TGCAGTGCTAGTTCAAGCGGGAGGGCCGGGAATGAGCAGTTCTTC	CSASSSGRAGNEQFF
TRBV9	.	TRBD1	TRBJ2-4	TGTGCCAGCAGCCCACAGGGGATCCAAAACATTCAGTACTTC	CASSPQGIQNIQYF
TRBV5-1	few	.	TRBJ1-1	TGTGCCAGCAGTTATGAGAACACTGAAGCTTTCTTT	CASSYENTEAFF
TRBV7-9	few	.	TRBJ2-1	TGTGCCAGCAGCTCCCTAAAGACAGACGGTAGAACCTACAATGAGCAGTTCTTC	CASSSLKTDGRTYNEQFF
TRBV12-3/TRBV12-4	.	.	TRBJ2-7	TGTGCCAGCAGTCGGGATTTCGGCAGGTACGAGCAGTACTTC	CASSRDFGRYEQYF
TRBV6-2/TRBV6-3	few	.	TRBJ2-5	TGTGCCAGCAGTCCCTACGGGACACCAAAAGAGACCCAGTACTTC	CASSPYGTPKETQYF
TRBV5-1	.	TRBD2	TRBJ2-3	TGCGCCAGCAGCTTGGGTAGCGGGAGTAGCGCAGATACGCAGTATTTT	CASSLGSGSSADTQYF
TRBV20-1	once	.	TRBJ2-5	TGCAGTGCTAGAGATGTCGGTATTGAGACCCAGTACTTC	CSARDVGIETQYF
TRBV6-2/TRBV6-3	.	.	TRBJ2-1	TGTGCCAGCAGTTACAGCTTGTCTTCCGTAACCTATAGGAATGAGCAGTTCTTC	CASSYSLSSVTYRNEQFF
TRBV10-1	few	TRBD1	TRBJ2-1	TGCGCCAGCAGTGAACAGGGGATGAGGAATGAGCAGTTCTTC	CASSEQGMRNEQFF
TRBV4-3	.	.	TRBJ1-2	TGCGCCAGCAGCCAAGATGTGCAGCCTCCCGGCTACCTTGCAACTAACTATGGCTACACCTTC	CASSQDVQPPGYLATNYGYTF
TRBV4-1	.	TRBD1	TRBJ2-1	TGCGCCAGCAGGCTTACGACAGGGCGCAATGAGCAGTTCTTC	CASRLTTGRNEQFF
TRBV4-3	.	TRBD2	TRBJ2-3	TGCGCCAGCAGCCAATTATCTAGCGGGAGGGGCACAGATACGCAGTATTTT	CASSQLSSGRGTDTQYF
TRBV20-1	many	.	TRBJ2-1	TGCAGTGCTAGATTGATGGGCTCCAGGCGGGGCACCTACAATGAGCAGTTCTTC	CSARLMGSRRGTYNEQFF
TRBV20-1	.	TRBD1	TRBJ2-7	TGCAGTGCTAGGGGGACAGGAGCCCCCTATTACTACGAGCAGTACTTC	CSARGTGAPYYYEQYF
TRBV7-2	.	.	TRBJ2-1	TGTGCCAGCAGCGATAGCGGACTCTCCTACAATGAGCAGTTCTTC	CASSDSGLSYNEQFF
TRBV9	many	TRBD1	TRBJ2-5	TGTGCCAGCAGCGACAGGGGAGAGACCCAGTACTTC	CASSDRGETQYF
TRBV20-1	few	TRBD2	TRBJ2-3	TGCAGTGCTAGAGTATTTACTAGCGGGGGGCTTAATACGCAGTATTTT	CSARVFTSGGLNTQYF
TRBV7-8	.	.	TRBJ1-5	TGTGCCAGCACCCCTTGGCGGGATCAGCCCCAGCATTTT	CASTPWRDQPQHF
TRBV4-3	few	.	TRBJ1-4	TGCGCCAGCAGCCGTGTTTCGACAACTAATGAAAAACTGTTTTTT	CASSRVSTTNEKLFF
TRBV7-9	.	.	TRBJ2-5	TGTGCCAGCAGCCAGACAGTCTTCGAAGAGACCCAGTACTTC	CASSQTVFEETQYF
TRBV27	few	.	TRBJ2-1	TGTGCCAGCAGTTTATCTGGGGAGAGTGAGCAGTTCTTC	CASSLSGESEQFF
TRBV20-1	few	TRBD2	TRBJ2-1	TGCAGTGCTAGAGTCCTACTAGCGAACTCCTACAATGAGCAGTTCTTC	CSARVLLANSYNEQFF
TRBV25-1	few	TRBD2	TRBJ2-1	TGTGCCAGCAGCCTTGGACTAGCGGGAGGGCGGGAGCAGTTCTTC	CASSLGLAGGREQFF
TRBV6-2/TRBV6-3	few	.	TRBJ2-1	TGTGCCAGCGCGGGGGCTGAGCAGTTCTTC	CASAGAEQFF
TRBV15	.	TRBD1	TRBJ1-2	TGTGCCACCAGCAGAGGTGGGACAGTTCACGGCTACACCTTC	CATSRGGTVHGYTF
TRBV29-1	few	TRBD1	TRBJ2-7	TGCAGCGTTTCAACCGGGACAGGGCTGTACGAGCAGTACTTC	CSVSTGTGLYEQYF
TRBV10-3	few	TRBD1	TRBJ2-5	TGTGCCACCGCCGGGACAGGGGTCCACGAGACCCAGTACTTC	CATAGTGVHETQYF
TRBV7-9	few	TRBD2	TRBJ2-7	TGTGCCAGCAGCAGAACCGGGACTAGAATATACGAGCAGTACTTC	CASSRTGTRIYEQYF
TRBV20-1	few	TRBD2	TRBJ2-7	TGCAGTATCGCCCCTAGCGGGGAATACGAGCAGTACTTC	CSIAPSGEYEQYF
TRBV7-8	.	.	TRBJ1-6	TGTGCCAGCAGCGTGGGCCGGGGGACGGTTTCACCCCTCCACTTT	CASSVGRGTVSPLHF
TRBV6-6	few	.	TRBJ2-3	TGTGCCAGCAGTTACACCCTTGAGGATACGCAGTATTTT	CASSYTLEDTQYF
TRBV12-3/TRBV12-4	.	.	TRBJ2-3	TGTGCCAGCCTTACTAGGTTCACAGATACGCAGTATTTT	CASLTRFTDTQYF
TRBV15	few	.	TRBJ1-3	TGTGCCACCAGCAGAGATTTAATGTCCGAAAACACCATATATTTT	CATSRDLMSENTIYF
TRBV30	few	.	TRBJ2-6	TGTGCCTGGAGTGTAGGGGGGGGAGCCAACGTCCTGACTTTC	CAWSVGGGANVLTF
TRBV7-8	.	.	TRBJ1-5	TGTGCCAGCAGCTTCGTTACAGGGAATCAGCCCCAGCATTTT	CASSFVTGNQPQHF
TRBV6-2/TRBV6-3	few	.	TRBJ2-5	TGTGCCAGCAGTTACACACAGCAGCAAGAGACCCAGTACTTC	CASSYTQQQETQYF
TRBV12-3/TRBV12-4	.	.	TRBJ2-2	TGTGCCAGCAGGACCCCGGGAGGGGAGCTGTTTTTT	CASRTPGGELFF
TRBV29-1	.	.	TRBJ2-6	TGCAGCGTGCTCCAAAGGGCATCTGGGGCCAACGTCCTGACTTTC	CSVLQRASGANVLTF
TRBV7-9	few	.	TRBJ1-2	TGTGCCAGCGAGGGGCCGGACCAATATGGCTACACCTTC	CASEGPDQYGYTF
TRBV6-5	few	.	TRBJ1-6	TGTGCCAGCAGACTCCTAGCGACGCTCAATTCACCCCTCCACTTT	CASRLLATLNSPLHF
TRBV9	.	.	TRBJ2-3	TGTGCCTCATGGGGGCCGAGCACAGATACGCAGTATTTT	CASWGPSTDTQYF
TRBV7-2	.	.	TRBJ2-2	TGTGCCAGCAGCCCAAGGACTGCTCCTGGGACCGGGGAGCTGTTTTTT	CASSPRTAPGTGELFF
TRBV20-1	.	.	TRBJ1-6	TGCAGTGCAATGAGCTACCCATCACCCCTCCACTTT	CSAMSYPSPLHF
TRBV9	.	TRBD2	TRBJ2-7	TGTGCCAGCAGTCCTAGCGGCCTCTCCTACGAGCAGTACTTC	CASSPSGLSYEQYF
TRBV4-1	.	TRBD1	TRBJ2-5	TGCGCCAGCAGCCAAGGACAGGGGTCATGGGAGACCCAGTACTTC	CASSQGQGSWETQYF